These T cell receptor beta chains were read from a single sample in a study of blood T cell repertoires in COVID-19. The method was immunoSEQ multiplex PCR; TCRdb's version includes in-frame clones alone and lacks a portion of them. The sample lists some 200,000 clones, around 84% occurring once. Sequenced input: peripheral blood. Receptors originate from a man aged 30 to 39 with active or convalescent COVID-19. The conserved cysteine and the conserved F or W are not part of the CDR3 here. Not all rows give a size; the values are once, few, many and, for expanded clones, a class.

length,J,V,size,CDR3
13,TRBJ1-2,TRBV7-9,.,ASSLAQGRDYGYT
10,TRBJ2-1,TRBV25-1,.,ASSEFETREF
14,TRBJ2-2,TRBV5-4,.,ASSPGLAANTGELF
13,TRBJ1-1,TRBV6-4,.,ASSSGTTEATEAF
13,TRBJ1-3,TRBV6-1,.,ASSSGTGGRNTIY
15,TRBJ2-1,TRBV4-3,.,ASSQDRMVTSGNEQF
12,TRBJ2-7,TRBV6-2/TRBV6-3,once,ASSRDRQGYEQY
14,TRBJ2-5,TRBV4-2,.,ASSQGTSGGVETQY
11,TRBJ1-3,TRBV27,.,ASRQGQGGTIY
13,TRBJ1-2,TRBV7-9,many,ASSLEAGGSDGYT
12,TRBJ2-1,TRBV27,.,ASRSSGGYGEQF
14,TRBJ2-1,TRBV28,.,ASSLLDRSRDNEQF
13,TRBJ1-2,TRBV4-1,few,ASSAQRPGAYGYT
13,TRBJ2-1,TRBV5-6,once,ASSFWRSSYNEQF
14,TRBJ2-7,TRBV7-9,.,ASSAQAREGIYEQY
10,TRBJ1-1,TRBV15,.,ATRGDEVRAF
12,TRBJ2-7,TRBV6-5,.,ASSSTGAGYEQY
14,TRBJ1-6,TRBV18,once,ASSPGESGLVHPLH
13,TRBJ1-2,TRBV19,many,ATVRDRGGNYGYT
10,TRBJ1-1,TRBV27,.,ASSLRNTEAF
14,TRBJ2-1,TRBV10-1,few,ASSESGTGANNEQF
13,TRBJ1-6,TRBV11-3,.,ASSFVTSENSPLH
13,TRBJ2-3,TRBV28,.,ASSLGGTITDTQY
12,TRBJ2-1,TRBV25-1,.,ASSGTGLGSEQF
13,TRBJ1-5,TRBV2,many,ASSHPGQSNQPQH
12,TRBJ1-2,TRBV30,.,AWSVGGQLYGYT
10,TRBJ2-7,TRBV6-1,.,ASSDLSYEQY
11,TRBJ2-7,TRBV28,.,ASSFAGKSEQY
14,TRBJ2-3,TRBV14,.,ASSPRLAGRTDTQY
13,TRBJ1-4,TRBV7-6,few,ASSLGAGPGGKLF
11,TRBJ1-1,TRBV5-1,.,ASSLNGGTEAF
10,TRBJ2-3,TRBV2,once,ASREYGDTQY
14,TRBJ2-1,TRBV11-1,.,ASSLVSGGFYNEQF
15,TRBJ2-5,TRBV2,.,ASSEATLAGGLETQY
12,TRBJ2-3,TRBV2,.,ASSEGQATDTQY
14,TRBJ2-2,TRBV19,.,ASTPSGTANTGELF
13,TRBJ1-4,TRBV9,few,ASSVEGEYDEKLF
13,TRBJ1-1,TRBV5-5,.,ASSLGRVVNTEAF
11,TRBJ2-7,TRBV6-2/TRBV6-3,.,ASSTRDSDEQY
15,TRBJ2-5,TRBV6-1,few,ASSERSGQGSSETQY
13,TRBJ1-1,TRBV28,many,ASRSVAGWGGEAF
15,TRBJ1-1,TRBV27,once,ASSLKSRDGRNTEAF
12,TRBJ1-1,TRBV6-2/TRBV6-3,.,ASSYSAGPLRAF
17,TRBJ1-3,TRBV30,.,AWSASIGAEYFSGNTIY
13,TRBJ1-2,TRBV5-4,.,ASSLGDRGSYGYT
14,TRBJ2-1,TRBV24-1,.,ATSVASGQGIHEQF
15,TRBJ2-6,TRBV13,.,ASSLGMGGTGANVLT
12,TRBJ2-2,TRBV19,.,ASSGARVAGELF
14,TRBJ2-3,TRBV5-5,once,ASTLRGLDGPDTQY
14,TRBJ2-3,TRBV9,few,ASSVGLARYTDTQY
13,TRBJ1-6,TRBV5-4,.,ASSLGPGSNSPLH
14,TRBJ2-2,TRBV10-3,once,AISESPGQDTGELF
11,TRBJ2-3,TRBV20-1,once,SASHSSTDTQY
14,TRBJ1-4,TRBV3-1/TRBV3-2,once,ASSQEPREGGEKLF
11,TRBJ2-3,TRBV12-3/TRBV12-4,once,ASSLVGGDTQY
12,TRBJ1-2,TRBV6-4,few,ASSRQGGARGYT
12,TRBJ1-1,TRBV27,.,ASTEAYSGTEAF
14,TRBJ1-5,TRBV6-6,few,ASNTQGKYSNQPQH
11,TRBJ1-6,TRBV28,.,ASTKVGGSPLH
14,TRBJ1-2,TRBV5-4,few,ASSLFVDVRGRGYT